The T cell receptor (beta chain) under discussion was sequenced for a study of CD8 T cells in Susac syndrome. After extraction with the RNeasy kit, about 0.45 to 1 ug of the RNA was reverse transcribed using random hexamers. TCRdb recomputed calls from the immunoSEQ multiplex PCR reads with MiXCR, one row per CDR3 protein. The sample holds roughly 170,000 distinct CDR3 sequences, 90% to 95% seen once. Negative isolation yielded the CD8+ and CD4+ T cells, while FACS enriched the TEMRA cells. Unmatched junction bases numbered 8, after V lost 8 bases and J lost 2 bases. The CDR3 is 14 amino acids. Germline loops: CDR1 MNHEY, CDR2 SVGAGI.

Sequences were obtained from CD4+ T cells from PBMCs. The TCR comes from a human donor with multiple sclerosis. The chain employs TRBV6-5 and TRBJ2-7, with TRBD1 identical over 8 bases. The CDR3 loop is CASSWTGMTYEQYF. The CDR3, as DNA: TGTGCCAGCTCCTGGACAGGGATGACCTACGAGCAGTACTTC.